This record covers a single TCR beta chain. The antigen is undetermined. Time point in this sample: blood 2 weeks post-SBRT. Treatment: 15 Gy SBRT to primary tumor, nephrectomy 4 weeks later. Serial blood draws occurred at baseline and 2 and 4 weeks post-SBRT. The patient's renal cell carcinoma had clear cell pathology. The source of the sample is a study of radiation and T cells in renal cell carcinoma. V was clipped by 3 bases and J by 4 bases; unmatched bases: 5. This CDR3 is built from 15 residues. Germline V gene lookup returns CDR1 LNHDA and CDR2 SQIVND (reference sequence). TCRdb keeps only in-frame clones here, not all; method: immunoSEQ multiplex PCR. The sample consists of 60,000 to 65,000 clones, roughly 79% of them appearing once. Whole-study results and caveats: Top tumor clonotypes rose in blood 2 weeks post-radiation, then contracted.

The sequence was collected from a man aged 60 to 69 with renal cell carcinoma. The chain carries TRBV19 and TRBJ2-3; 9 bases align to TRBD2. This specimen consisted of blood, obtained from a patient whose treatment included radiotherapy and nephrectomy. The CDR3 nucleotides are TGTGCCAGTAGTATCGGACGCGGGGGGGCAGATACGCAGTATTTT. This encodes CASSIGRGGADTQYF.